These 9 T cell receptor beta chains share one sample of origin, sequenced in a study of identical twins. TCRdb independently ran MiXCR on the 5' RACE reads; one entry per CDR3 protein. The sample holds 300,000 to 400,000 distinct CDR3 sequences, 10% to 15% seen once. These records were also assigned to another study, of yellow fever vaccine responses in identical twins.

The sample was CD8+ T cells sorted from blood. These receptors were taken from a woman between 18 and 29 years old in good health.

J is TRBJ2-1 and V is TRBV20-1, with D unresolved. Trimming left V 3 bases short and J 2 bases short, with 11 bases between. This CDR3 is 14 amino acids long. Germline assignment: CDR1 DFQATT and CDR2 SNEGSKA (reference sequence). CDR3 nucleotides: TGCAGTGCTAGTCGTCGGAGCACCTACAATGAGCAGTTCTTC. Protein product: CSASRRSTYNEQFF.

This clonotype was picked up a small number of times. The rearrangement joins TRBV7-3 to TRBJ2-1, with a possible D match to TRBD1 (6 bases). Trimming removed 3 bases from V and 5 bases from J, with 17 bases in between. The CDR3 is made up of 16 amino acids. Germline V gene lookup returns CDR1 SGHTA and CDR2 FQGTGA. CDR3 DNA: TGTGCCAGCAGCTTCGCCGTGGGGGCTTCTCACAATGAGCAGTTCTTC. The encoded protein is CASSFAVGASHNEQFF.

V usage is TRBV2 and J usage is TRBJ1-1; no clear D gene. Per germline, CDR1 SNHLY and CDR2 FYNNEI. This CDR3 region has 12 residues. Trimming left V 3 bases short and J 4 bases short, with 6 bases between. CDR3 amino acids: CASSELFTEAFF. CDR3 DNA sequence: TGTGCCAGCAGTGAGTTGTTCACTGAAGCTTTCTTT.

This clonotype was seen only a few times. The chain couples TRBV12-3 or TRBV12-4 to TRBJ2-1; 8 bases match TRBD2. Trimming at V came to 7 bases and at J to 8 bases, leaving 10 bases not matched to a gene. The CDR3 runs 14 residues. CDR3: CASKDGRASDEQFF. CDR3 nucleotides: TGTGCCAGCAAAGACGGGAGGGCCTCGGATGAGCAGTTCTTC.

The chain couples TRBV27 to TRBJ2-1; 14 nucleotides line up with TRBD2. Trimming cost V 5 bases and J 9 bases; bases outside gene matches: 3. Germline CDR1 reads MNHEY; CDR2 reads SMNVEV (reference sequence). The CDR3 covers 14 residues. CDR3 sequence reads: CASSPGLAGVEQFF. The CDR3 DNA reads TGTGCCAGCAGTCCGGGACTAGCGGGAGTTGAGCAGTTCTTC.

V is TRBV7-9 and J is TRBJ1-1; no firm D call. There are 13 residues in the CDR3. Trimming pared 2 bases from V and 7 bases from J, leaving 11 bases between. Germline V CDR1 and CDR2: SEHNR, FQNEAQ (reference sequence). In DNA form, the CDR3 reads TGTGCCAGCAGCTTACCAGGACGTGATGAAGCTTTCTTT. This sequence encodes CASSLPGRDEAFF.

CDR3 loop: CASSPQLGLAVRNTGELFF. The CDR3 bases are TGTGCCAGCAGTCCACAGCTCGGACTAGCGGTTAGGAACACCGGGGAGCTGTTTTTT. The chain combines TRBV12-3 or TRBV12-4 with TRBJ2-2; 10 bases are shared with TRBD2. This CDR3 spans 19 amino acids. V lost 5 bases and J lost 1; bases outside the gene matches: 13.

This chain connects TRBV7-9 to TRBJ2-1; 7 bases match TRBD2. V trimming: 5 bases; J trimming: 8 bases; junction bases outside the gene matches: 3. Looked up from germline, CDR1 is SEHNR and CDR2 is FQNEAQ (reference sequence). The CDR3 contains 12 residues. The CDR3 protein is CASSGEGYEQFF. The CDR3 nucleotides read TGTGCCAGCAGCGGGGAGGGGTATGAGCAGTTCTTC.

This clonotype came up many times. This chain connects TRBV5-1 to TRBJ2-1; no reliable D call. Germline assignment: CDR1 SGHRS and CDR2 YFSETQ. V was pared by 0 bases and J by 8 bases, with 12 bases between. The CDR3 length is 14 residues. The CDR3 sequence: CASSLGVGMDEQFF. CDR3 coding DNA: TGCGCCAGCAGCTTGGGGGTGGGGATGGATGAGCAGTTCTTC.